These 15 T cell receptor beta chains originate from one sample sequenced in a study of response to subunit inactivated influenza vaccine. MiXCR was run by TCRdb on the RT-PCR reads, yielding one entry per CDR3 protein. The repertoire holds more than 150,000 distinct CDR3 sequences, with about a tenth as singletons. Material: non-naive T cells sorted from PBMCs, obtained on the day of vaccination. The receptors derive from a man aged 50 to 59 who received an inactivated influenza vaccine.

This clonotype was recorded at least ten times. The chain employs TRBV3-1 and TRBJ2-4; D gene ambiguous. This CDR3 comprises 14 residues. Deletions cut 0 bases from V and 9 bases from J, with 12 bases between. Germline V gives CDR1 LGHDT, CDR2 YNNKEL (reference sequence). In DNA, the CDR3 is TGTGCCAGCAGCCAAGATGCCGGAAGAGGCATTCAGTACTTC. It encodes CASSQDAGRGIQYF.

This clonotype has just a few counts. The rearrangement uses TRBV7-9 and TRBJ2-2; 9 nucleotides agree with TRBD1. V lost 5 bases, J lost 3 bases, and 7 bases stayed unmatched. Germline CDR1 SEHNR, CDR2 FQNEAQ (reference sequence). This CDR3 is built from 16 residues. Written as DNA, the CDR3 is TGTGCCAGCAGCAGACCGGGACAGGGTGACACCGGGGAGCTGTTTTTT. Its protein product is CASSRPGQGDTGELFF.

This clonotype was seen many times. CDR3 sequence reads: CASSQPDGELFF. The CDR3 nucleotides are TGTGCCAGCAGCCAACCCGACGGGGAACTGTTTTTT. The chain recombines TRBV3-1 with TRBJ1-4; D gene uncertain. CDR1 and CDR2 from the germline V gene are LGHDT and YNNKEL (reference sequence). V lost 2 bases and J lost 12, with 10 bases in between. The CDR3 spans 12 residues.

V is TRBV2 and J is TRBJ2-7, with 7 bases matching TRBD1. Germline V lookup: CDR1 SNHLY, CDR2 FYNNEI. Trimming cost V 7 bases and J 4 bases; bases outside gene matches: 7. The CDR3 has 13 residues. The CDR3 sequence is CASNRDRAYEQYF. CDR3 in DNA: TGTGCCAGCAACCGGGACAGAGCGTACGAGCAGTACTTC.

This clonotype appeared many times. CDR3: CASSFQRTYEQYF. For the CDR3, the DNA is TGTGCCAGCAGCTTTCAGAGAACCTACGAGCAGTACTTC. J is TRBJ2-7 and V is TRBV7-8; no firm D call. The CDR3 runs to 13 residues. Germline V CDR1 and CDR2: SGHVS, FQNEAQ. Trimming pared 3 bases from V and 2 bases from J, leaving 8 bases between.

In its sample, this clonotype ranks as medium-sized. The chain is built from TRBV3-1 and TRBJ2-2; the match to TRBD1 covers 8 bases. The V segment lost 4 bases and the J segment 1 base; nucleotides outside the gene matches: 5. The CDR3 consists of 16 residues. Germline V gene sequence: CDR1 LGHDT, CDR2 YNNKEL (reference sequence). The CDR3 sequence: CASSRTGTGNTGELFF. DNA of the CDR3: TGTGCCAGCAGCCGCACCGGGACAGGGAACACCGGGGAGCTGTTTTTT.

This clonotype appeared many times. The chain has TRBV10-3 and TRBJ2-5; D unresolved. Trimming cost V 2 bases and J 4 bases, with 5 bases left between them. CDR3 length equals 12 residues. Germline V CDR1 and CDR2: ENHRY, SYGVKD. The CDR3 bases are TGTGCCATCAGTGAGAACAGAGAGACCCAGTACTTC. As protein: CAISENRETQYF.

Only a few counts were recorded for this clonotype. Here the CDR3 reads CASSFRSRLAGHNEQFF. For the CDR3, the DNA is TGTGCCAGCAGTTTTCGATCACGACTAGCGGGACACAATGAGCAGTTCTTC. The rearrangement links TRBV28 to TRBJ2-1, with TRBD2 matching over 11 bases. Germline CDR1 reads MDHEN; CDR2 reads SYDVKM. V lost 3 bases, J lost 5 bases, and 9 bases stayed unmatched. The CDR3 runs 17 residues.

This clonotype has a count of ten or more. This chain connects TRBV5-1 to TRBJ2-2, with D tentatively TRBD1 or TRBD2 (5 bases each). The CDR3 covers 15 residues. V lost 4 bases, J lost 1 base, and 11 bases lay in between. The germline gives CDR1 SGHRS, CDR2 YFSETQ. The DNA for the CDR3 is TGCGCCAGCAGCCCCGGGACCCTGAACACCGGGGAGCTGTTTTTT. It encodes CASSPGTLNTGELFF.

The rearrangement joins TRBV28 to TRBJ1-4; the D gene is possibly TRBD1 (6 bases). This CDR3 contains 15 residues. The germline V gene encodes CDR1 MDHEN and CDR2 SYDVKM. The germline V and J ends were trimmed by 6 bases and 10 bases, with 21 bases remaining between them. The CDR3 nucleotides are TGTGCCAGCAGATGGAAACAGGGTGCCTCGGCAAAACTGTTTTTT. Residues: CASRWKQGASAKLFF. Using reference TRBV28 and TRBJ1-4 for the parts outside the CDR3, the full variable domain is DVKVTQSSRYLVKRTGEKVFLECVQDMDHENMFWYRQDPGLGLRLIYFSYDVKMKEKGDIPEGYSVSREKKERFSLILESASTNQTSMYLCASRWKQGASAKLFFGSGTQLSVL.

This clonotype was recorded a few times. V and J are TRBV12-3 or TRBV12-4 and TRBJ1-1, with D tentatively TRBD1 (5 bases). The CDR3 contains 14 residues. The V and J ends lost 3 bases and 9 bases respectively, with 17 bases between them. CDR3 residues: CASSFRSGGGKAFF. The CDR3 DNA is TGTGCCAGCAGTTTCAGATCGGGTGGGGGGAAAGCTTTCTTT.

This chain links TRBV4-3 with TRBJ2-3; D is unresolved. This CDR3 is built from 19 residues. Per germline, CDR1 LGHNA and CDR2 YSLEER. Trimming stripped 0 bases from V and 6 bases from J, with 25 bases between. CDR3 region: CASSQEGPNPPRPGDTQYF. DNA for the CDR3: TGCGCCAGCAGCCAAGAGGGCCCAAATCCGCCGCGACCCGGGGATACGCAGTATTTT.

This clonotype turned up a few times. The CDR3 reads CASSTTAQGPSGANVLTF. The CDR3 nucleotides are TGTGCCAGCAGCACCACCGCACAGGGCCCATCTGGGGCCAACGTCCTGACTTTC. The chain uses TRBV7-6 and TRBJ2-6; possibly TRBD1 for D (6 bases). The CDR3 is 18 amino acids. Germline V lookup: CDR1 SGHVS, CDR2 FNYEAQ. The V end lost 5 bases, the J end lost 1 base, and 18 bases lay between the germline ends.

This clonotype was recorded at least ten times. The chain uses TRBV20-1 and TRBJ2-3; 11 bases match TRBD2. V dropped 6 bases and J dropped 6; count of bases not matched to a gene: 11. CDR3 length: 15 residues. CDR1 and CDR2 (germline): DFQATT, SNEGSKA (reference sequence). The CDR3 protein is CSALRLAGSADTQYF. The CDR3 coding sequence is TGCAGTGCCCTTAGACTAGCGGGGTCTGCTGATACGCAGTATTTT.

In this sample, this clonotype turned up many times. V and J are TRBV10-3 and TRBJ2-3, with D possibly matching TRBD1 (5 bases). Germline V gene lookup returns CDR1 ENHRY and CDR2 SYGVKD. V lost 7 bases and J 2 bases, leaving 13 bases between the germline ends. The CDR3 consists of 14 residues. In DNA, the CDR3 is TGTGCCATCAAAAGGGGCAGGGACACAGATACGCAGTATTTT. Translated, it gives CAIKRGRDTDTQYF.